This entry is about one T cell receptor (beta chain). With 6 bases removed from V and 1 base from J, the gap between germline ends came to 9 bases. This CDR3 region has 14 residues. Germline values: CDR1 LNHDA, CDR2 SQIVND (reference sequence). This sample is part of a study of blood T cell repertoires in COVID-19. Overall study: Collection of acute and convalescent COVID-19 samples took place in the United States, Italy and Spain. T cells, B-cell-depleted T cells, or PBMCs provided the cDNA or gDNA that served as material.

How the authors handled the data: Reference gene primers were amplified, and this amplification served to estimate nucleated cell counts. Clones were read by immunoSEQ multiplex PCR, and TCRdb kept only the in-frame ones, dropping some. That table furnishes V, J and clone size, whereas the DNA furnished D and trimming. This sample has approximately 68,000 clones, with roughly four fifths found just once. The source material was peripheral blood. This TCR came from a woman in her sixties or seventies with acute or convalescent COVID-19. The V call is TRBV19, the J call TRBJ2-2, with D possibly TRBD1 on 5 matching bases. The CDR3 is CASRKQGNTGELFF. The CDR3 DNA reads TGTGCCAGTAGGAAGCAGGGGAACACCGGGGAGCTGTTTTTT.